The 6 T cell receptor beta chains below all came from one sample that was sequenced in a study of response to subunit inactivated influenza vaccine. TCRdb reprocessed the RT-PCR reads with MiXCR, giving one entry per CDR3 protein. Of 530,000 or so distinct CDR3 sequences in the sample, around 15% are singletons; the top ten hold 8.5% to 14%. This material consisted of PBMCs from blood, taken roughly 12 days after vaccination. The source of these receptors is a man between 45 and 60 years old who received an inactivated influenza vaccine.

The chain joins TRBV20-1 to TRBJ2-1, with 10 nucleotides matching TRBD1. Per germline, CDR1 DFQATT and CDR2 SNEGSKA (reference sequence). Trimming at V came to 3 bases and at J to 9 bases, leaving 11 bases not matched to a gene. The CDR3 has 15 residues. In nucleotides, the CDR3 is TGCAGTGCTAGTCAACGGACAGGGGGAATCGGTGAGCAGTTCTTC. Its translation: CSASQRTGGIGEQFF.

This clonotype has only a few counts. The J gene is TRBJ2-5, the V gene TRBV7-8; D possibly corresponds to TRBD2 (6 bases). V lost 1 base, J lost 4 bases, and 10 bases lay in between. CDR3 size: 14 residues. Per germline, CDR1 SGHVS and CDR2 FQNEAQ. In DNA, the CDR3 is TGTGCCAGCAGCTTAGGGTTGGGGGGAGAGACCCAGTACTTC. Translated, it gives CASSLGLGGETQYF. Full variable domain (rest looked up from reference TRBV7-8 and TRBJ2-5): GAGVSQSPRYKVAKRGQDVALRCDPISGHVSLFWYQQALGQGPEFLTYFQNEAQLDKSGLPSDRFFAERPEGSVSTLKIQRTQQEDSAVYLCASSLGLGGETQYFGPGTRLLVL.

The chain uses TRBV5-1 and TRBJ1-6; perhaps TRBD1 as D (5 bases). The CDR3 length is 17 residues. The V gene's germline CDR1 is SGHRS and CDR2 YFSETQ. Deletions cut 4 bases from V and 3 bases from J, with 17 bases between. DNA for the CDR3: TGCGCCAGCAGCCCGGGTGGGGGTGACATCTATAATTCACCCCTCCACTTT. Residues: CASSPGGGDIYNSPLHF.

The gene calls are TRBV6-2 or TRBV6-3 and TRBJ2-6; D might be TRBD2 (6 bases). Germline CDR1 is MNHEY and CDR2 is SVGEGT. This CDR3 is built from 15 residues. V was cut by 6 bases and J by 4 bases, with 13 bases left in between. The CDR3 bases are TGTGCCAGCAGCCGGACCGCGGGAGGGGCCAACGTCCTGACTTTC. It specifies CASSRTAGGANVLTF.

The chain joins TRBV5-1 to TRBJ2-5, with D hard to call. From germline, CDR1 is SGHRS and CDR2 YFSETQ. CDR3 length: 14 residues. V lost 4 bases to trimming and J lost 2 bases, with 12 bases between them. CDR3 residues: CASSPTKQQETQYF. CDR3 nucleotide sequence: TGCGCCAGCAGCCCGACAAAGCAACAAGAGACCCAGTACTTC.

This sequence joins TRBV28 and TRBJ2-3; the D gene is possibly TRBD2 (5 bases). CDR3 size: 15 residues. V lost 6 bases and J lost 6, with 19 bases in between. Looked up from germline, CDR1 is MDHEN and CDR2 is SYDVKM. CDR3 protein: CASSPLAAKPDTQYF. The CDR3 DNA reads TGTGCCAGCAGCCCGCTAGCCGCCAAACCGGATACGCAGTATTTT.